A single sample gave rise to the 29 T cell receptor beta chains below, sequenced in a study of T cells in Graves' hyperthyroidism and ophthalmopathy. Amplified regions were TCR beta CDR3 sequences from RNA transcripts. The study used the HTBI primer set for a first-round RT-PCR of the TCR CDR3. Via MiXCR, TCRdb re-called the multiplex PCR reads, giving one row per CDR3 protein. The table includes 500,000 to 650,000 distinct CDR3 sequences, around 13% detected once. Sequencing input: blood. These TCRs come from a woman aged 40-49 years with Graves' hyperthyroidism.

This clonotype was observed a few times. The V gene is TRBV7-3, the J gene TRBJ2-2; the match to TRBD2 covers 11 bases. Looked up from germline, CDR1 is SGHTA and CDR2 is FQGTGA. CDR3 length equals 14 residues. V gave up 8 bases and J gave up 7 bases; unmatched junction bases: 6. The CDR3 sequence is CASQKGTSGGELFF. The CDR3 DNA is TGTGCCAGCCAAAAGGGGACTAGCGGCGGGGAGCTGTTTTTT.

The chain combines TRBV30 with TRBJ2-2; 10 bases are a match to TRBD1. Germline lookup yields CDR1 GTSNPN and CDR2 SVGIG (reference sequence). This CDR3 spans 18 amino acids. J was trimmed by 6 bases and V by 4 bases; bases with no gene match: 17. In nucleotides, the CDR3 is TGTGCCTGGATCTTAACCGGGACAGGGGATGGAATAGCCGGGGAGCTGTTTTTT. Amino acid sequence: CAWILTGTGDGIAGELFF.

This clonotype was counted ten times or more. The genes are TRBV4-2 and TRBJ2-7; D might be TRBD1 (5 bases). The V end lost 0 bases, the J end lost 7 bases, and 10 bases lay between the germline ends. The CDR3 has 13 amino acids. The germline V gene has CDR1 LGHNA and CDR2 YNFKEQ. The CDR3 DNA follows: TGTGCCAGCAGCCAAGAAGGGGTGAGGGAGCAGTACTTC. This translates into CASSQEGVREQYF.

A remark on this clonotype: This may arise from a read error, as a much more abundant clone is one base away. The V call is TRBV20-1, the J call TRBJ2-3, with 10 bases fitting TRBD2. The CDR3 consists of 15 residues. Germline V gene data show CDR1 as DFQATT and CDR2 as SNEGSKA (reference sequence). The DNA for the CDR3 is TGCGGTGCTAGAGAAACTAGCGGGACCGGAGATACGCAGTATTTT. Protein sequence: CGARETSGTGDTQYF.

There are a few counts of this clonotype. This sequence joins TRBV20-1 and TRBJ2-1; no firm D call. The V end was cut by 0 bases, the J end by 4 bases, with 13 bases between. The V gene's germline CDR1 is DFQATT and CDR2 SNEGSKA (reference sequence). The CDR3 contains 15 residues. The DNA for the CDR3 is TGCAGTGCTAGAGATTTATACCTTAGTTACAATGAGCAGTTCTTC. Protein sequence: CSARDLYLSYNEQFF.

This clonotype was detected ten times or more. V and J are TRBV28 and TRBJ1-5; D possibly corresponds to TRBD1 (6 bases). The CDR3 length is 15 residues. V was pared by 6 bases and J by 5 bases, with 17 bases between. Germline V lookup: CDR1 MDHEN, CDR2 SYDVKM. The CDR3 DNA follows: TGTGCCAGCAGCACTCTGACAGGTTGGGATCAGCCCCAGCATTTT. Its protein is CASSTLTGWDQPQHF.

With respect to this clonotype: This may come from a read error, since a much larger clone is one base off. The J gene is TRBJ2-1, the V gene TRBV5-1; D uncertain. The CDR3 has 13 residues. Trimming left V 6 bases short and J 6 bases short, with 13 bases between. From germline, CDR1 is SGHRS and CDR2 YFSETQ. The chain's CDR3 is CASNRSVSNEQFF. DNA for the CDR3: TGCGCCAGCAACCGCTCGGTGAGCAATGAGCAGTTCTTC.

This clonotype has a count of ten or more. This sequence joins TRBV6-1 and TRBJ1-5; a weak D match, TRBD1 (5 bases). CDR1 MNHNS and CDR2 SASEGT come from the germline V gene. Trimming took 5 bases from V and 1 from J, leaving 15 bases between them. This CDR3 is built from 16 residues. In DNA form, the CDR3 reads TGTGCCAGCAGTAACCGGGGGGGGGAGAGCAATCAGCCCCAGCATTTT. This encodes CASSNRGGESNQPQHF.

This clonotype was detected ten times or more. V is TRBV4-1 and J is TRBJ2-3; tentatively, D is TRBD1 (5 bases). Germline V gives CDR1 MGHRA, CDR2 YSYEKL. V lost 0 bases and J lost 1, with 11 bases in between. The CDR3 contains 16 residues. The CDR3 nucleotides are TGCGCCAGCAGCCAAGAGGGGCTATTCGGCACAGATACGCAGTATTTT. As protein: CASSQEGLFGTDTQYF.

Only a few counts were recorded for this clonotype. This chain connects TRBV20-1 to TRBJ2-4; 12 nucleotides match TRBD2. The CDR3 spans 13 residues. The J segment lost 8 bases and the V segment lost 3 bases, leaving 2 bases of the junction unmatched. CDR1 DFQATT and CDR2 SNEGSKA come from the germline V gene (reference sequence). The DNA of the CDR3 is TGCAGTGCTAGCCTAGCGGGAGGGGACATTCAGTACTTC. Translated: CSASLAGGDIQYF.

This clonotype has more than one count but fewer than ten. The genes are TRBV10-3 and TRBJ2-5, with 13 bases fitting TRBD2. The CDR3 is made up of 15 amino acids. After removal of 4 bases from V and 5 bases from J, the junction contained 4 bases not matched to a gene. Germline CDR1 and CDR2: ENHRY and SYGVKD. CDR3 sequence: CAISAGTSGKETQYF. The CDR3 coding sequence is TGTGCCATCAGTGCCGGGACTAGCGGGAAGGAGACCCAGTACTTC.

A remark on this clonotype: The CDR3 end shows no conserved phenylalanine or tryptophan, and so a read error is likely. The CDR3 loop is CASSQYPGTGNYNEQFI. The CDR3 region has the DNA TGCGCCAGCAGCCAATACCCCGGGACAGGGAATTACAATGAGCAGTTCATC. The J gene is TRBJ2-1, the V gene TRBV5-1, with 9 bases aligning to TRBD1. The V gene end was trimmed by 4 bases and the J gene end by 4 bases; junction bases not matched to a gene: 12. The length of the CDR3 is 17 residues. Germline loops: CDR1 SGHRS, CDR2 YFSETQ.

This clonotype was seen ten or more times. J is TRBJ2-7 and V is TRBV20-1; D remains unclear. CDR3 size: 14 residues. CDR1 DFQATT and CDR2 SNEGSKA come from the germline V gene (reference sequence). The V end was cut by 0 bases, the J end by 2 bases, with 11 bases between. CDR3 nucleotide sequence: TGCAGTGCTAGAGATATGGGCAGGACCTACGAGCAGTACTTC. The encoded protein is CSARDMGRTYEQYF.

The sample holds many counts of this clonotype. The genes are TRBV3-1 and TRBJ1-1, with 8 bases matching TRBD1. The V and J ends lost 4 bases and 1 base, in that order; junction bases with no gene match: 5. The CDR3 consists of 15 residues. Germline V gene lookup returns CDR1 LGHDT and CDR2 YNNKEL (reference sequence). CDR3 DNA: TGTGCCAGCAGCCGGGCTGGACAGGGGAACACTGAAGCTTTCTTT. This gives the protein CASSRAGQGNTEAFF.

This clonotype was seen repeatedly, ten times or more. This sequence joins TRBV5-1 and TRBJ1-4; the match to TRBD1 covers 10 bases. V was clipped by 4 bases and J by 6 bases; unmatched bases: 9. There are 16 residues in the CDR3. Germline-derived CDR1 and CDR2 are SGHRS and YFSETQ. The CDR3 spells CASSPEGQGRDEKLFF. CDR3 in DNA: TGCGCCAGCAGCCCGGAGGGACAGGGGCGAGATGAAAAACTGTTTTTT.

The chain joins TRBV4-1 to TRBJ2-7; a possible D gene is TRBD2 (5 bases). The CDR3 covers 15 residues. V was pared by 0 bases and J by 2 bases, with 11 bases between. Germline V lookup: CDR1 MGHRA, CDR2 YSYEKL. The CDR3 loop reads CASSQDAGTPYEQYF. The DNA for the CDR3 is TGCGCCAGCAGCCAAGATGCGGGTACCCCCTACGAGCAGTACTTC.

This clonotype was found a few times. The rearrangement joins TRBV20-1 to TRBJ2-1; 12 bases map to TRBD2. This CDR3 comprises 17 residues. CDR1 is DFQATT, CDR2 SNEGSKA, per germline (reference sequence). V was clipped by 6 bases and J by 6 bases; unmatched bases: 15. The CDR3 DNA is TGCAGTGCATCGACTAGCGGGAGTCTCATTGTTGCCAATGAGCAGTTCTTC. Translated: CSASTSGSLIVANEQFF.

The J gene is TRBJ2-5, the V gene TRBV7-9; no clear D gene. The CDR3 loop spans 15 amino acids. The V end was cut by 4 bases, the J end by 5 bases, with 17 bases between. Germline V gene sequence: CDR1 SEHNR, CDR2 FQNEAQ (reference sequence). CDR3 region: CASSSHGPPTETQYF. The DNA of the CDR3 is TGTGCCAGCAGCTCCCACGGGCCACCGACGGAGACCCAGTACTTC.

This clonotype was counted at least ten times. V gene TRBV2 combines with J gene TRBJ2-5; TRBD1 matches 8 bases. Germline loops: CDR1 SNHLY, CDR2 FYNNEI. The length of the CDR3 is 15 residues. Trimming at V came to 4 bases and at J to 5 bases, leaving 9 bases not matched to a gene. DNA for the CDR3: TGTGCCAGCAGTGTTCACAGGGGGTTGAAGGAGACCCAGTACTTC. Translating gives CASSVHRGLKETQYF.

There are a few counts of this clonotype. Since a much larger clone is just one base distant, this may be a read error. This chain uses TRBV5-1 with TRBJ2-1; D is unclear. This CDR3 has 15 amino acids. Per the germline V gene, CDR1 is SGHRS and CDR2 is YFSETQ. The CDR3 loop reads CASSLMWFSQNEQLF. The DNA of the CDR3 is TGCGCCAGCAGCTTGATGTGGTTCTCGCAGAATGAGCAGCTCTTC.

This clonotype was found many times. The chain joins TRBV2 to TRBJ1-1, with D possibly being TRBD1 (5 bases). V lost 7 bases, J lost 2 bases, and 11 bases lay in between. CDR1 and CDR2 (germline): SNHLY, FYNNEI. The CDR3 has 13 amino acids. This CDR3 reads CASKSGVNTEAFF. CDR3 DNA: TGTGCCAGCAAGTCGGGGGTAAACACTGAAGCTTTCTTT.

This chain connects TRBV15 to TRBJ2-2; no definite D call. Trimming stripped 4 bases from V and 0 bases from J, with 3 bases between. The CDR3 covers 13 residues. The germline V gene has CDR1 LNHNV and CDR2 YYDKDF (reference sequence). The CDR3 loop reads CATSKANTGELFF. DNA for the CDR3: TGTGCCACCAGCAAAGCGAACACCGGGGAGCTGTTTTTT.

The V and J genes are TRBV7-8 and TRBJ2-5; D tentatively fits TRBD1 or TRBD2 (5 bases each). Germline CDR1 and CDR2: SGHVS and FQNEAQ. The ends were cut back, 5 bases at V and 1 base at J, with 11 bases in the middle. CDR3 size: 14 residues. CDR3 in amino acids: CASSPGAFQETQYF. For the CDR3, the DNA is TGTGCCAGCAGCCCCGGGGCCTTCCAAGAGACCCAGTACTTC. The variable domain in full, completed from reference TRBV7-8 and TRBJ2-5, reads GAGVSQSPRYKVAKRGQDVALRCDPISGHVSLFWYQQALGQGPEFLTYFQNEAQLDKSGLPSDRFFAERPEGSVSTLKIQRTQQEDSAVYLCASSPGAFQETQYFGPGTRLLVL.

The gene calls are TRBV27 and TRBJ2-2; 7 nucleotides agree with TRBD1. V gave up 7 bases and J gave up 5 bases; unmatched junction bases: 7. Germline loops: CDR1 MNHEY, CDR2 SMNVEV (reference sequence). This CDR3 has 14 amino acids. The CDR3 DNA reads TGTGCCAGCAAGTTACAGGGGATGACCGGGGAGCTGTTTTTT. Translated, it gives CASKLQGMTGELFF.

This clonotype was observed at least ten times. The chain uses TRBV11-2 and TRBJ2-2; TRBD2 matches 14 bases. This CDR3 spans 19 amino acids. The germline CDR1 and CDR2 sequences are SGHAT and FQNNGV. Trimming at V came to 4 bases and at J to 5 bases, leaving 12 bases not matched to a gene. The DNA for the CDR3 is TGTGCCAGCAGCTCCTTAACGACTAGCGGGAGGGGTCAGACCGGGGAGCTGTTTTTT. It translates to CASSSLTTSGRGQTGELFF.

The CDR3 nucleotides read TGTGCCAGCAGTGGAACAGGGGGCCCAAAATCAACTAATGAAAAACTGTTTTTT. As protein: CASSGTGGPKSTNEKLFF. V is TRBV6-1 and J is TRBJ1-4; TRBD1 agrees at 9 bases. V was pared by 4 bases and J by 0 bases, with 9 bases of the junction left unmatched. The germline V gene encodes CDR1 MNHNS and CDR2 SASEGT. The CDR3 contains 18 residues.

This clonotype has ten or more counts. This chain connects TRBV28 to TRBJ2-1, with D possibly matching TRBD2 (5 bases). V was cut by 5 bases and J by 8 bases, with 19 bases left in between. This CDR3 is 15 amino acids long. Germline values: CDR1 MDHEN, CDR2 SYDVKM. The DNA of the CDR3 is TGTGCCAGCAGTCCGGGCGGGCTGAACCCCGATGAGCAGTTCTTC. Protein product: CASSPGGLNPDEQFF.

This clonotype was counted ten times or more. This sequence joins TRBV20-1 and TRBJ2-1; maybe TRBD2 (6 bases). The V and J ends lost 2 bases and 1 base respectively, with 15 bases between them. The CDR3 runs to 16 residues. Germline V gene lookup returns CDR1 DFQATT and CDR2 SNEGSKA (reference sequence). The CDR3 DNA is TGCAGTGCTAGACCACCTCATAGCGGTTCCTACAATGAGCAGTTCTTC. This translates into CSARPPHSGSYNEQFF.

This clonotype was found many times. This rearrangement joins TRBV6-1 to TRBJ2-3, with D hard to call. CDR1 and CDR2 from the germline V gene are MNHNS and SASEGT. The CDR3 covers 12 residues. Trimming left V 2 bases short and J 5 bases short, with 5 bases between. In nucleotides, the CDR3 is TGTGCCAGCAGTGAATGGGGAGATACGCAGTATTTT. Translated, it gives CASSEWGDTQYF.